The T cell receptor (beta chain) under discussion was sequenced for a study of vaccination effects on CD4 cells after COVID-19. Notes on this clone: Its specificity is not known.

Profiling relied on immunoSEQ multiplex PCR, and the TCRdb table lists in-frame clones only, not all of them. The profile shows around 45,000 clones, 76% of them singletons. At the end of about 10 days of culture, CD4+ T cells were isolated. Trimming removed 5 bases at V and 4 bases at J, with 12 bases between. This CDR3 comprises 14 residues. Germline CDR1 reads SGHDN; CDR2 reads FVKESK. The sequences come from CD4+ T cells from PBMCs cultured without peptide, collected before COVID-19 vaccination. The chain employs TRBV14 and TRBJ2-1; the D gene could be TRBD1 or TRBD2 (5 bases each). This receptor was taken from a human donor who had a prior SARS-CoV-2 infection. CDR3 loop: CASSGTVRYNEQFF. CDR3 coding DNA: TGTGCCAGCAGCGGGACCGTGAGGTACAATGAGCAGTTCTTC.